This T cell receptor beta chain was recovered during a study of OX40 agonist ivuxolimab in advanced cancers. Study as a whole: Dose-escalation cases comprised hepatocellular carcinoma, melanoma, renal cell or head and neck cancer.

This clone has a handful of counts. Its antigen is not known. General study results and limits: Partial responders dosed at 0.1-3.0 mg/kg displayed clonal expansion ranking among the lowest.

The protocol was immunoSEQ multiplex PCR, while the TCRdb copy is restricted to in-frame clones and leaves out a portion. Found here are more than 95,000 clones, about 91% of them singletons; the top ten hold about 0.31%. Germline V gene data show CDR1 as MDHEN and CDR2 as SYDVKM. V lost 4 bases to trimming and J lost 3 bases; unmatched junction nucleotides: 8. The CDR3 runs 16 residues. The sequence derives from an adult with an advanced solid tumor such as melanoma, head and neck, liver or kidney cancer. The chain employs TRBV28 and TRBJ2-1; 8 positions match TRBD2. Source: CD4+ or CD8+ T cells sorted from blood, taken in a trial of the OX40 agonist ivuxolimab. CDR3 protein: CASSSSQAGDYNEQFF. Here the CDR3 DNA reads TGTGCCAGCAGTTCCTCCCAAGCGGGGGACTACAATGAGCAGTTCTTC. The full variable domain, rest sourced from reference TRBV28 and TRBJ2-1, is DVKVTQSSRYLVKRTGEKVFLECVQDMDHENMFWYRQDPGLGLRLIYFSYDVKMKEKGDIPEGYSVSREKKERFSLILESASTNQTSMYLCASSSSQAGDYNEQFFGPGTRLTVL.